A single sample gave rise to the 20 T cell receptor beta chains below, sequenced in a study of Tregs in tolerant kidney transplant recipients. The protocol was immunoSEQ multiplex PCR, while the TCRdb copy is restricted to in-frame clones and leaves out a portion. The sample contains around 52,000 clones, more than 70% of which appear only once. Sequencing input: CD4+ T cells from blood. Every receptor here comes from a human donor in good health.

The chain is built from TRBV6-1 and TRBJ2-7, with D tentatively TRBD1 (6 bases). V was cut by 5 bases and J by 2 bases, with 10 bases left in between. Germline loops: CDR1 MNHNS, CDR2 SASEGT. CDR3 length equals 13 residues. Here the CDR3 DNA reads TGTGCCAGCAGTCCGGACAGAGCCTACGAGCAGTACTTC. Translated: CASSPDRAYEQYF.

The rearrangement links TRBV7-2 to TRBJ2-7; D may be TRBD1 (6 bases). Trimming took off 4 bases at V and 2 bases at J, with 9 bases between the two ends. The length of the CDR3 is 13 residues. The germline gives CDR1 SGHTA, CDR2 FQGNSA. Here the CDR3 DNA reads TGTGCCAGCAGCTACGACAGGACCTACGAGCAGTACTTC. Translation: CASSYDRTYEQYF.

The CDR3 reads CASSQTPDRGTETQYF. The CDR3 region has the DNA TGTGCCAGCAGTCAAACACCCGACAGGGGAACGGAGACCCAGTACTTC. The chain is built from TRBV27 and TRBJ2-5; 8 bases are a match to TRBD1. Germline trimming cut 5 bases from V and 5 bases from J; bases unmatched to any gene: 13. Germline lookup yields CDR1 MNHEY and CDR2 SMNVEV (reference sequence). The CDR3 contains 16 residues.

The chain joins TRBV6-5 to TRBJ2-4, with D perhaps TRBD1 or TRBD2 (7 bases each). Germline V gene sequence: CDR1 MNHEY, CDR2 SVGAGI. V lost 2 bases and J lost 9, with 11 bases in between. CDR3 length equals 13 residues. The CDR3 nucleotides are TGTGCCAGCAGTTACGACAGGGAGGGCATTCAGTACTTC. Its protein product is CASSYDREGIQYF.

The rearrangement uses TRBV19 and TRBJ2-3; D is ambiguous. Trimming removed 8 bases from V and 2 bases from J, with 11 bases in between. Germline values: CDR1 LNHDA, CDR2 SQIVND (reference sequence). The CDR3 covers 13 residues. CDR3 amino acids: CASSIRLTDTQYF. The CDR3 DNA follows: TGTGCCAGTTCTATCCGGCTCACAGATACGCAGTATTTT.

The V and J genes are TRBV4-3 and TRBJ2-3, with D perhaps TRBD2 (7 bases). The CDR3 runs 15 residues. CDR1 is LGHNA and CDR2 is YSLEER in the germline V gene. The ends were cut back, 0 bases at V and 4 bases at J, with 11 bases in the middle. CDR3 sequence reads: CASSQDGGPADTQYF. The CDR3 DNA sequence: TGCGCCAGCAGCCAAGACGGGGGGCCGGCAGATACGCAGTATTTT.

The chain links TRBV18 to TRBJ2-1, with D maybe TRBD1 (6 bases). Germline CDR1 reads KGHSH; CDR2 reads LQKENI. V lost 3 bases and J 6 bases, leaving 15 bases between the germline ends. CDR3 length equals 15 residues. The CDR3 DNA sequence: TGTGCCAGCTCACCGAGAGGTGGGGGCGGCAATGAGCAGTTCTTC. Translating gives CASSPRGGGGNEQFF.

This clone came up once. The rearrangement joins TRBV27 to TRBJ2-7, with TRBD2 as a possible D gene (5 bases). CDR1 and CDR2 (germline): MNHEY, SMNVEV (reference sequence). Trimming removed 5 bases at V and 2 bases at J, with 13 bases between. The CDR3 runs to 14 residues. CDR3 DNA sequence: TGTGCCAGCAGTGTTACCGGGGTGCCCTACGAGCAGTACTTC. As protein: CASSVTGVPYEQYF.

The gene calls are TRBV4-3 and TRBJ1-2; 8 nucleotides agree with TRBD1. This CDR3 region has 16 residues. Germline values: CDR1 LGHNA, CDR2 YSLEER. V shed 1 base, J shed 1 base, and the junction held 5 bases outside the gene matches. The CDR3 DNA is TGCGCCAGCAGCCAAGGCGGACAGGGAAGTAACTATGGCTACACCTTC. Translation: CASSQGGQGSNYGYTF.

This clone was recorded only once. This rearrangement joins TRBV6-6 to TRBJ2-1; no firm D call. The CDR3 totals 14 residues. Deletions cut 2 bases from V and 8 bases from J, with 13 bases between. Germline V gene data show CDR1 as MNHNY and CDR2 as SVGAGI (reference sequence). DNA for the CDR3: TGTGCCAGCAGTTACCTTACGGCTAGTGATGAGCAGTTCTTC. This translates into CASSYLTASDEQFF.

This clone was observed a few times. The chain is built from TRBV13 and TRBJ1-1, with TRBD1 matching over 8 bases. Trimming took 4 bases from V and 4 from J; bases not matched to a gene: 8. CDR3 length: 15 amino acids. The germline V gene encodes CDR1 PRHDT and CDR2 FYEKMQ (reference sequence). CDR3: CASSYRRTGLTEAFF. CDR3 coding DNA: TGTGCCAGCAGCTACCGGAGGACAGGGCTCACTGAAGCTTTCTTT.

The V gene is TRBV9, the J gene TRBJ1-1, with a possible D match to TRBD1 (6 bases). The V end was cut by 0 bases, the J end by 5 bases, with 17 bases between. The germline V gene has CDR1 SGDLS and CDR2 YYNGEE. CDR3 length: 16 residues. The CDR3 loop is CASSVGLGGARTEAFF. CDR3 coding DNA: TGTGCCAGCAGCGTAGGCCTCGGGGGCGCGCGGACTGAAGCTTTCTTT.

J is TRBJ2-7 and V is TRBV6-5; D might be TRBD1 (6 bases). Deletions cut 0 bases from V and 4 bases from J, with 7 bases between. Germline V gene lookup returns CDR1 MNHEY and CDR2 SVGAGI. The CDR3 consists of 13 residues. CDR3 sequence reads: CASSYSGQYEQYF. The DNA of the CDR3 is TGTGCCAGCAGTTACTCGGGACAATACGAGCAGTACTTC.

The chain uses TRBV28 and TRBJ2-2; TRBD1 agrees at 10 bases. With 5 bases clipped from V and 5 bases from J, the junction kept 8 bases outside the gene matches. The CDR3 is 16 residues long. Germline values: CDR1 MDHEN, CDR2 SYDVKM. The CDR3 loop is CASSHRQGAGTGELFF. Written as DNA, the CDR3 is TGTGCCAGCAGTCACCGACAGGGGGCTGGGACCGGGGAGCTGTTTTTT.

The genes are TRBV4-1 and TRBJ1-1; D might be TRBD1 (6 bases). The CDR3 sequence is 14 residues long. Trimming removed 6 bases from V and 1 base from J, with 12 bases in between. Looked up from germline, CDR1 is MGHRA and CDR2 is YSYEKL. The CDR3 DNA reads TGCGCCAGCAGTAGACAGGCCGGGAACACTGAAGCTTTCTTT. This sequence encodes CASSRQAGNTEAFF.

The chain links TRBV9 to TRBJ2-1; 7 bases are shared with TRBD2. V trimming: 6 bases; J trimming: 2 bases; junction bases outside the gene matches: 8. The CDR3 contains 15 residues. Germline values: CDR1 SGDLS, CDR2 YYNGEE. CDR3 nucleotides: TGTGCCAGCACCTCTAGGGACTACCCCTACAATGAGCAGTTCTTC. Translating gives CASTSRDYPYNEQFF.

The chain carries TRBV11-3 and TRBJ2-1, with TRBD2 matching over 12 bases. The CDR3 sequence is 16 residues long. The V gene end was trimmed by 0 bases and the J gene end by 8 bases; junction bases not matched to a gene: 5. Germline-derived CDR1 and CDR2 are SGHNT and YENEEA. The CDR3 loop reads CASSLDQLAGGDEQFF. Written as DNA, the CDR3 is TGTGCCAGCAGCTTAGATCAGCTAGCGGGAGGGGATGAGCAGTTCTTC.

This chain connects TRBV30 to TRBJ2-5; tentatively, D is TRBD2 (6 bases). CDR1 is GTSNPN and CDR2 is SVGIG in the germline V gene (reference sequence). The CDR3 has 13 residues. V shed 2 bases and J shed 4 bases, with 11 bases lying between them. The CDR3 DNA reads as TGTGCCTGGAGTATCGGGGGAGGAGAGACCCAGTACTTC. Translated: CAWSIGGGETQYF.

This chain links TRBV4-3 with TRBJ1-5; D remains ambiguous. There are 17 residues in the CDR3. V was shortened by 1 base and J by 3 bases, with 16 bases between the two germline ends. The V gene's germline CDR1 is LGHNA and CDR2 YSLEER. This chain's CDR3 is CASSQVVAGPHNQPQHF. CDR3 nucleotide sequence: TGCGCCAGCAGCCAAGTAGTTGCGGGTCCCCACAATCAGCCCCAGCATTTT.

This sequence joins TRBV4-1 and TRBJ1-1; the match to TRBD1 covers 7 bases. V shed 1 base, J shed 0 bases, and the junction held 17 bases outside the gene matches. CDR3 length: 20 amino acids. From germline, CDR1 is MGHRA and CDR2 YSYEKL. In DNA, the CDR3 is TGCGCCAGCAGCCAAGGCTTTCCCCGGAGGGGGCTCGGGGTGAACACTGAAGCTTTCTTT. Residues: CASSQGFPRRGLGVNTEAFF.